This T cell receptor beta chain was found in a study of post-analysis software for immune sequencing data. Study context: Clinical courses comprised relapsing-remitting, secondary progressive and progressive-relapsing multiple sclerosis. Findings and caveats of the study: Samples made in the same batch grouped tightly together by F measure. Relative to controls, patients with multiple sclerosis showed significantly lower normalized Chao1 diversity. Elevated frequency relative to controls characterized roughly 5 TRBV segments in patients, TRBV5-6, TRBV5-1 and TRBV20-1 among them.

In its sample, this clonotype was seen a few times. The antigen remains unidentified. Carried by the TCR beta cDNA libraries were unique molecular identifiers. Input of roughly 0.9 to 11 million T cells yielded hundreds of thousands of cDNA molecules. TCRdb recomputed calls from the PCR reads with MiXCR, one row per CDR3 protein. This table has some 700,000 distinct CDR3 sequences, approximately 59% appearing once. V shed 4 bases and J 8 bases; nucleotides not matched to a gene: 12. The germline CDR1 and CDR2 sequences are SGDLS and YYNGEE. The CDR3 runs to 15 residues. The source of this sequence is a girl aged 2-15 years with multiple sclerosis. V gene TRBV9 combines with J gene TRBJ2-4; 7 nucleotides match TRBD1. The sequenced sample consisted of blood. CDR3 protein: CASSSSQGTRDIQYF. The CDR3 bases are TGTGCCAGCAGCTCCTCACAGGGGACGAGGGACATTCAGTACTTC.